The 30 T cell receptor beta chains below were found in one sample sequenced in a study of Ad26.COV2.S vaccination and SARS-CoV-2 variants. Some clones are missing from TCRdb's copy, which holds only in-frame ones; the method was immunoSEQ multiplex PCR. The table includes about 350,000 clones, roughly nine tenths detected once. The sample consisted of peripheral blood, taken after recovery from COVID-19. These receptors were obtained from a human donor who had recovered from COVID-19.

The V gene is TRBV7-9, the J gene TRBJ2-5; no clear D gene. V lost 6 bases and J 4 bases, leaving 12 bases between the germline ends. Germline V CDR1 and CDR2: SEHNR, FQNEAQ (reference sequence). The CDR3 is made up of 13 amino acids. Here the CDR3 reads CASSLTARETQYF. Here the CDR3 DNA reads TGTGCCAGCAGTCTTACAGCGAGAGAGACCCAGTACTTC.

The chain employs TRBV5-8 and TRBJ1-1; TRBD1 agrees at 7 bases. Germline V gene data show CDR1 as SGHTS and CDR2 as YDEGEE. This CDR3 comprises 15 residues. Trimming took 0 bases from V and 2 from J; bases not matched to a gene: 4. CDR3 sequence reads: CASSLGQGINTEAFF. The CDR3 DNA reads as TGTGCCAGCAGCTTGGGACAGGGAATCAACACTGAAGCTTTCTTT. Variable domain in full (rest from reference TRBV5-8 and TRBJ1-1): EAGVTQSPTHLIKTRGQQATLRCSPISGHTSVYWYQQALGLGLQFLLWYDEGEERNRGNFPPRFSGRQFPNYSSELNVNALELEDSALYLCASSLGQGINTEAFFGQGTRLTVV.

V is TRBV27 and J is TRBJ2-2; 9 bases map to TRBD1. Germline CDR1 reads MNHEY; CDR2 reads SMNVEV (reference sequence). The CDR3 extends over 16 amino acids. Trimming took 5 bases from V and 3 from J; bases not matched to a gene: 7. CDR3 protein: CASSQGQGVYTGELFF. The CDR3 coding sequence is TGTGCCAGCAGTCAGGGACAGGGAGTTTACACCGGGGAGCTGTTTTTT.

This clone was recorded only once. This sequence joins TRBV13 and TRBJ2-3; D is perhaps TRBD1 (6 bases). CDR3 size: 15 residues. V lost 5 bases and J 4 bases, leaving 16 bases between the germline ends. Germline V gene lookup returns CDR1 PRHDT and CDR2 FYEKMQ (reference sequence). CDR3 DNA sequence: TGTGCCAGCAGCCTGGATGCGGCAGGGGCAGATACGCAGTATTTT. Translated, it gives CASSLDAAGADTQYF.

This chain links TRBV5-1 with TRBJ1-1, with a weak D call TRBD1 (5 bases). Trimming cost V 0 bases and J 0 bases, with 15 bases left between them. Per germline, CDR1 SGHRS and CDR2 YFSETQ. The CDR3 extends over 17 amino acids. The DNA for the CDR3 is TGCGCCAGCAGCTTGGCCCTGGGAAGACAGATGAACACTGAAGCTTTCTTT. Protein sequence: CASSLALGRQMNTEAFF.

The chain employs TRBV3-1 (or the pseudogene TRBV3-2) and TRBJ2-3; 10 bases agree with TRBD2. CDR3 length: 14 residues. J gave up 8 bases and V 8 bases, and 10 bases lay outside the gene matches. Germline V gives CDR1 LGHDT, CDR2 YNNKEL (reference sequence). The CDR3 sequence: CASGLAGVEGTQYF. CDR3 nucleotides: TGTGCCAGCGGGCTAGCGGGGGTAGAAGGTACGCAGTATTTT.

This chain links TRBV6-6 with TRBJ2-7; 7 bases align to TRBD2. CDR1 is MNHNY and CDR2 is SVGAGI in the germline V gene (reference sequence). V lost 10 bases, J lost 4 bases, and 10 bases stayed unmatched. The CDR3 covers 13 residues. The CDR3 DNA reads TGTGCCACCTCGGGACTACGGACTTACGAGCAGTACTTC. Translated: CATSGLRTYEQYF.

The chain carries TRBV7-9 and TRBJ1-2, with D unclear. The V end was cut by 2 bases, the J end by 3 bases, with 10 bases between. There are 14 residues in the CDR3. Germline lookup yields CDR1 SEHNR and CDR2 FQNEAQ (reference sequence). CDR3 sequence (DNA): TGTGCCAGCAGCTTAATGGCGGGAGACTATGGCTACACCTTC. Translation gives CASSLMAGDYGYTF.

The genes are TRBV19 and TRBJ2-1; 10 nucleotides agree with TRBD2. The V gene's germline CDR1 is LNHDA and CDR2 SQIVND (reference sequence). The CDR3 sequence is 15 residues long. V lost 7 bases, J lost 3 bases, and 6 bases stayed unmatched. The CDR3 protein is CASTSGGADYNEQFF. The CDR3, as DNA: TGTGCCAGTACGAGCGGGGGGGCCGACTACAATGAGCAGTTCTTC.

The chain links TRBV5-6 to TRBJ2-7, with 13 bases fitting TRBD2. Germline CDR1 reads SGHDT; CDR2 reads YYEEEE. Trimming cost V 4 bases and J 4 bases; bases outside gene matches: 8. This CDR3 contains 16 residues. As DNA, the CDR3 is TGTGCCAGCAGCAGACTAGCGGGGGGATACCTTTACGAGCAGTACTTC. This translates into CASSRLAGGYLYEQYF.

The J gene is TRBJ2-1, the V gene TRBV12-5; TRBD1 aligns across 7 bases. Per the germline V gene, CDR1 is LGHNT and CDR2 is FRNRAP. CDR3 length: 15 amino acids. V was pared by 2 bases and J by 4 bases, with 5 bases of the junction left unmatched. The CDR3 reads CASGLRATGYNEQFF. CDR3 in DNA: TGTGCTAGTGGTTTGCGAGCGACAGGGTACAATGAGCAGTTCTTC.

The chain is built from TRBV4-1 and TRBJ2-7; the D is unclear. The V end was cut by 0 bases, the J end by 3 bases, with 12 bases between. Germline V gives CDR1 MGHRA, CDR2 YSYEKL. The CDR3 has 15 amino acids. CDR3 loop: CASSQERNINYEQYF. CDR3 DNA sequence: TGCGCCAGCAGCCAAGAAAGGAACATAAACTACGAGCAGTACTTC.

The V call is TRBV7-9, the J call TRBJ2-7, with D possibly TRBD1 on 5 matching bases. With 5 bases removed from V and 3 bases from J, the gap between germline ends came to 17 bases. The germline CDR1 and CDR2 sequences are SEHNR and FQNEAQ (reference sequence). There are 15 residues in the CDR3. CDR3 sequence reads: CASSPFSGSNYEQYF. The CDR3 DNA sequence: TGTGCCAGCAGCCCTTTTTCAGGGTCCAACTACGAGCAGTACTTC.

The chain carries TRBV7-2 and TRBJ2-2; 16 bases align to TRBD2. Germline lookup yields CDR1 SGHTA and CDR2 FQGNSA. The V gene end was trimmed by 5 bases and the J gene end by 7 bases; junction bases not matched to a gene: 4. CDR3 length equals 16 residues. The CDR3 spells CASSPGLAGGHGELFF. Written as DNA, the CDR3 is TGTGCCAGCAGCCCGGGACTAGCGGGGGGGCACGGGGAGCTGTTTTTT.

This clone was observed a single time. The J gene is TRBJ2-7, the V gene TRBV9; D is unresolved. In germline, CDR1 is SGDLS, CDR2 YYNGEE. Trimming removed 0 bases at V and 2 bases at J, with 9 bases between. The CDR3 contains 14 residues. Here the CDR3 DNA reads TGTGCCAGCAGCGTAGGTCAGGACCCCTACGAGCAGTACTTC. Encoded protein: CASSVGQDPYEQYF.

V usage is TRBV24-1 and J usage is TRBJ2-1; TRBD2 aligns across 9 bases. V trimming: 3 bases; J trimming: 5 bases; junction bases outside the gene matches: 1. The CDR3 is made up of 14 amino acids. Looked up from germline, CDR1 is KGHDR and CDR2 is SFDVKD. This CDR3 reads CATSDAGGHNEQFF. CDR3 in DNA: TGTGCCACCAGTGATGCGGGGGGGCACAATGAGCAGTTCTTC.

The chain carries TRBV6-1 and TRBJ1-3; the D is unclear. From germline, CDR1 is MNHNS and CDR2 SASEGT. This CDR3 has 18 amino acids. Trimming took off 0 bases at V and 0 bases at J, with 15 bases between the two ends. This chain's CDR3 is CASSEALLGGISGNTIYF. The CDR3 bases are TGTGCCAGCAGTGAAGCGCTTCTGGGAGGGATCTCTGGAAACACCATATATTTT.

This chain connects TRBV5-1 to TRBJ1-6; no clear D. The CDR3 length is 13 residues. CDR1 is SGHRS and CDR2 is YFSETQ in the germline V gene. Trimming cost V 6 bases and J 7 bases, with 11 bases left between them. This CDR3 reads CASKLAPNSPLHF. CDR3 bases: TGCGCCAGCAAACTAGCCCCGAATTCACCCCTCCACTTT.

The CDR3 reads CASSLGASGGGQETQYF. The DNA of the CDR3 is TGTGCCAGCAGCTTAGGAGCTAGCGGGGGGGGACAAGAGACCCAGTACTTC. This chain uses TRBV7-9 with TRBJ2-5; 12 nucleotides line up with TRBD2. The germline gives CDR1 SEHNR, CDR2 FQNEAQ (reference sequence). The V gene end was trimmed by 1 base and the J gene end by 2 bases; junction bases not matched to a gene: 5. The CDR3 is 17 residues long.

The V call is TRBV5-1, the J call TRBJ2-1, with 9 bases lining up with TRBD2. Per the germline V gene, CDR1 is SGHRS and CDR2 is YFSETQ. The CDR3 extends over 15 amino acids. V shed 0 bases and J 9 bases; nucleotides not matched to a gene: 7. The CDR3 bases are TGCGCCAGCAGCTTGGCAGGCGGGGGGGCCGTTGAGCAGTTCTTC. This translates into CASSLAGGGAVEQFF.

In nucleotides, the CDR3 is TGTGCCAGCAGCGTAGCTTTCGGGGGGCCGGAAGAGACCCAGTACTTC. Translating it yields CASSVAFGGPEETQYF. The chain links TRBV9 to TRBJ2-5; D perhaps matches TRBD2 (7 bases). The germline gives CDR1 SGDLS, CDR2 YYNGEE. The CDR3 consists of 16 residues. The V gene lost 0 bases and the J gene lost 3 bases, with 15 bases spanning the gap.

This clone has a handful of counts. The rearrangement uses TRBV7-8 and TRBJ1-5; the match to TRBD1 covers 9 bases. CDR3 length equals 16 residues. Germline CDR1 is SGHVS and CDR2 is FQNEAQ. The V gene end was trimmed by 4 bases and the J gene end by 1 base; junction bases not matched to a gene: 5. CDR3 nucleotide sequence: TGTGCCAGCAGCTCGGCTGACAGGGGGAGCAATCAGCCCCAGCATTTT. This gives the protein CASSSADRGSNQPQHF.

The chain joins TRBV21-1 to TRBJ2-7. TRBV21-1 is deemed a pseudogene. CDR3 size: 13 residues. The CDR3 DNA sequence: TGTGCCAGCAGCCCTCGTAGGCACTACGAGCAGTACTTC. The encoded protein is CASSPRRHYEQYF.

The chain recombines TRBV6-1 with TRBJ2-7; D unresolved. The CDR3 loop spans 14 amino acids. Trimming took 2 bases from V and 4 from J, leaving 12 bases between them. Germline lookup yields CDR1 MNHNS and CDR2 SASEGT. The CDR3 here is CASSEMGSLYEQYF. In DNA form, the CDR3 reads TGTGCCAGCAGTGAAATGGGCAGTCTATACGAGCAGTACTTC.

This chain connects TRBV6-2 or TRBV6-3 to TRBJ2-1; 7 nucleotides align to TRBD2. This CDR3 comprises 17 residues. Trimming at V came to 2 bases and at J to 8 bases, leaving 15 bases not matched to a gene. In germline, CDR1 is MNHEY, CDR2 SVGEGT. The CDR3 is CASSYGPLGGGRDEQFF. The CDR3 bases are TGTGCCAGCAGTTACGGTCCCCTTGGGGGGGGGAGGGATGAGCAGTTCTTC.

The V gene is TRBV5-1, the J gene TRBJ1-5; the match to TRBD1 covers 9 bases. The CDR3 is 15 residues long. V shed 3 bases and J 2 bases; nucleotides not matched to a gene: 3. In germline, CDR1 is SGHRS, CDR2 YFSETQ. CDR3 amino acids: CASSWGQGGNQPQHF. The CDR3, as DNA: TGCGCCAGCAGCTGGGGACAGGGAGGCAATCAGCCCCAGCATTTT.

This chain links TRBV12-3 or TRBV12-4 with TRBJ1-2; D not certain. The CDR3 length is 13 residues. Trimming shortened V by 6 bases and J by 9 bases, and 17 bases separated the two germline ends. CDR3 sequence: CASSQWATERYTF. CDR3 sequence (DNA): TGTGCCAGCAGCCAGTGGGCAACGGAACGCTACACCTTC.

The genes are TRBV7-8 and TRBJ1-1; D remains ambiguous. The CDR3 length is 13 residues. CDR1 SGHVS and CDR2 FQNEAQ come from the germline V gene. The ends were cut back, 5 bases at V and 0 bases at J, with 7 bases in the middle. The CDR3 loop reads CASSQTLNTEAFF. The CDR3 bases are TGTGCCAGCAGCCAGACACTGAACACTGAAGCTTTCTTT.

The chain recombines TRBV5-4 with TRBJ2-5; the match to TRBD2 covers 10 bases. Germline CDR1 SGHNT, CDR2 YYREEE (reference sequence). Trimming cost V 0 bases and J 5 bases; bases outside gene matches: 7. This CDR3 is built from 16 residues. In nucleotides, the CDR3 is TGTGCCAGCAGCTTGGTGCCAGCGGGGGGGTCCGAGACCCAGTACTTC. It encodes CASSLVPAGGSETQYF.

This clone was observed once. J is TRBJ1-1 and V is TRBV3-1 (or the pseudogene TRBV3-2), with 9 positions matching TRBD1. Losses at the gene ends were 5 bases for V and 6 bases for J; bases not matched to a gene: 10. This CDR3 region has 15 residues. Germline-derived CDR1 and CDR2 are LGHDT and YNNKEL (reference sequence). The CDR3 is CASSSGTGRMAEAFF. DNA for the CDR3: TGTGCCAGCAGCTCCGGGACAGGGCGGATGGCTGAAGCTTTCTTT.